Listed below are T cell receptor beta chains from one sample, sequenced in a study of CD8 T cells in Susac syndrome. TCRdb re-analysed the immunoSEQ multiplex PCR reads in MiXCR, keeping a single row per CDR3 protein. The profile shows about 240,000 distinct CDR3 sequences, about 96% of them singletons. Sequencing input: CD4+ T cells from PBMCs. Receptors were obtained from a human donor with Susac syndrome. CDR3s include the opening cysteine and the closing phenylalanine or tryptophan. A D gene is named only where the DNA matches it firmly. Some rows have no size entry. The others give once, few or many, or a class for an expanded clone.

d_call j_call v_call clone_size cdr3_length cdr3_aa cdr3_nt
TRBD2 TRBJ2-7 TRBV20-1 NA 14 CSARPLAGDYEQYF TGCAGTGCTAGGCCACTAGCGGGAGACTACGAGCAGTACTTC
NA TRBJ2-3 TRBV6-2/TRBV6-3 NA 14 CASSYRLATDTQYF TGTGCCAGCAGTTACCGCCTAGCCACAGATACGCAGTATTTT
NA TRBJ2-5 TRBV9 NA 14 CASSQGWGQETQYF TGTGCCAGCAGCCAAGGGTGGGGCCAAGAGACCCAGTACTTC
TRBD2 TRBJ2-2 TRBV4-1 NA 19 CASSQGGLAGKGDTGELFF TGCGCCAGCAGCCAAGGGGGACTAGCGGGAAAGGGTGACACCGGGGAGCTGTTTTTT
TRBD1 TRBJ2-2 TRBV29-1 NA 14 CSGARTGGTGELFF TGCAGCGGTGCCCGGACAGGGGGGACCGGGGAGCTGTTTTTT
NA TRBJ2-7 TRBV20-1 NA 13 CSASDSNLYEQYF TGCAGTGCTAGTGACTCGAACCTCTACGAGCAGTACTTC
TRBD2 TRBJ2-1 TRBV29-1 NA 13 CSAGLAAYNEQFF TGCAGCGCCGGACTAGCGGCTTACAATGAGCAGTTCTTC
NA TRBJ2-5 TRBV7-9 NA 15 CASSSRNLVWETQYF TGTGCCAGCAGCTCCCGCAACCTAGTATGGGAGACCCAGTACTTC
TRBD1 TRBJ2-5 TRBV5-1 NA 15 CASSLKLTGMETQYF TGCGCCAGCAGCTTGAAGCTGACAGGGATGGAGACCCAGTACTTC
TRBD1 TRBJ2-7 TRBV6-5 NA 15 CASSSPGTGGVEQYF TGTGCCAGCAGTTCCCCCGGGACAGGCGGTGTCGAGCAGTACTTC
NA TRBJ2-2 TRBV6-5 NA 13 CASSYGAGGELFF TGTGCCAGCAGTTACGGGGCTGGCGGGGAGCTGTTTTTT
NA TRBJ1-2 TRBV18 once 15 CASSTTVREDYGYTF TGTGCCAGCTCAACCACAGTAAGGGAGGATTATGGCTACACCTTC
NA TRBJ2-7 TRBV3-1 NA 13 CASSQGGTYEQYF TGTGCCAGCAGCCAGGGCGGAACCTACGAGCAGTACTTC
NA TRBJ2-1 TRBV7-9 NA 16 CASSPQTSSAYNEQFF TGTGCCAGCAGCCCCCAAACTAGCTCGGCGTACAATGAGCAGTTCTTC
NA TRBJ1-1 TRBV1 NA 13 CTSRWTENTEAFF TGCACCAGCAGATGGACAGAGAACACTGAAGCTTTCTTT
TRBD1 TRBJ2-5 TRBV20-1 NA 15 CSADLGQGVQETQYF TGCAGTGCTGACCTTGGACAGGGGGTTCAAGAGACCCAGTACTTC
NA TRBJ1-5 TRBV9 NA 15 CASSVGGDYNQPQHF TGTGCCAGCAGCGTAGGGGGGGATTACAATCAGCCCCAGCATTTT
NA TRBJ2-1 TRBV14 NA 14 CASSQGGSSYEQFF TGTGCCAGCAGCCAAGGAGGGTCCAGCTATGAGCAGTTCTTC
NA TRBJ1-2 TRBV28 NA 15 CASRHSQGLNYGYTF TGTGCCAGCAGACACAGTCAGGGTCTTAACTATGGCTACACCTTC
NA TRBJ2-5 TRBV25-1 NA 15 CASSEWKAHQETQYF TGTGCCAGCAGTGAATGGAAGGCCCACCAAGAGACCCAGTACTTC
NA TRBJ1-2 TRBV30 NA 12 CAWKGGGYGYTF TGTGCCTGGAAGGGGGGTGGCTATGGCTACACCTTC
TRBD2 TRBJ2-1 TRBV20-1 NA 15 CSARDAGLGKNEQFF TGCAGTGCTAGAGACGCGGGACTAGGGAAAAATGAGCAGTTCTTC
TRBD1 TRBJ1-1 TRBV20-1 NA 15 CSATWADRGPYEAFF TGCAGTGCAACCTGGGCGGACAGGGGGCCATATGAAGCTTTCTTT
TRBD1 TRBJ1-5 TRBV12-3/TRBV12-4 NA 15 CASRPGTGERQPQHF TGTGCCAGCAGGCCAGGGACAGGGGAACGTCAGCCCCAGCATTTT
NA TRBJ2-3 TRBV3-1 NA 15 CASSHFGGGTDTQYF TGTGCCAGCAGCCACTTCGGAGGAGGCACAGATACGCAGTATTTT
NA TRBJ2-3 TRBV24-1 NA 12 CATSENTDTQYF TGTGCCACCAGTGAAAACACAGATACGCAGTATTTT
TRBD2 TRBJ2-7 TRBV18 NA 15 CASSSPGREGPEQYF TGTGCCAGCTCATCGCCCGGGCGGGAGGGCCCCGAGCAGTACTTC
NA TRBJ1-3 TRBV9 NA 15 CASGPGLSSGNTIYF TGTGCCAGCGGGCCAGGTTTGAGCTCTGGAAACACCATATATTTT
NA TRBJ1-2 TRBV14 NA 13 CASSQDVSYGYTF TGTGCCAGCAGCCAAGATGTCAGCTATGGCTACACCTTC
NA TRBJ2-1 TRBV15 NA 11 CATSRDNEQFF TGTGCCACCAGCAGAGACAATGAGCAGTTCTTC
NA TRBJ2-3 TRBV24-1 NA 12 CATSGRADTQYF TGTGCCACCAGTGGACGGGCAGATACGCAGTATTTT
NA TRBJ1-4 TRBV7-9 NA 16 CASSSPGPTGAEKLFF TGTGCCAGCAGCTCCCCCGGGCCTACCGGGGCTGAAAAACTGTTTTTT
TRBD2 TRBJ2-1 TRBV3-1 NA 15 CASSQVTGGHNEQFF TGTGCCAGCAGCCAAGTCACGGGGGGGCATAATGAGCAGTTCTTC
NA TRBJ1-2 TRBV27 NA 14 CASSSRSGGYGYTF TGTGCCAGCAGTTCAAGATCGGGTGGGTATGGCTACACCTTC
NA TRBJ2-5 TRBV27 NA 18 CASSLSPDRLATQETQYF TGTGCCAGCAGTTTATCCCCCGACAGGCTGGCTACCCAAGAGACCCAGTACTTC
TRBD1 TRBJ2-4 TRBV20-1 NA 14 CSASLTGGENIQYF TGCAGTGCATCCCTCACAGGGGGTGAGAACATTCAGTACTTC
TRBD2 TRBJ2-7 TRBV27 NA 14 CASSFGRAGDEQYF TGTGCCAGCAGTTTCGGGAGGGCCGGCGACGAGCAGTACTTC
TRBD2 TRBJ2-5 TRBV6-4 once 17 CASSDFSPGLAEETQYF TGTGCCAGCAGTGACTTTTCCCCTGGCCTAGCGGAAGAGACCCAGTACTTC
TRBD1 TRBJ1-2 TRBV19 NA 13 CASSIGDRHGYTF TGTGCCAGTAGTATAGGGGACAGGCATGGCTACACCTTC
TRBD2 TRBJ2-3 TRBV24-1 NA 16 CATSDWGSGSTDTQYF TGTGCCACCAGTGATTGGGGTAGCGGGAGCACAGATACGCAGTATTTT
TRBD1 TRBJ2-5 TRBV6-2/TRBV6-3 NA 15 CASSYGDRDQETQYF TGTGCCAGCAGTTACGGGGACAGGGACCAAGAGACCCAGTACTTC
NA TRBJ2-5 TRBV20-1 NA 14 CSARGQLKGETQYF TGCAGTGCTAGGGGCCAGCTCAAGGGAGAGACCCAGTACTTC
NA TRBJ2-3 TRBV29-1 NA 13 CSGKTRLTDTQYF TGCAGCGGGAAGACTAGGCTCACAGATACGCAGTATTTT
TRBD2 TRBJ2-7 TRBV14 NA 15 CASSQEGLASYEQYF TGTGCCAGCAGCCAAGAGGGACTAGCCTCCTACGAGCAGTACTTC
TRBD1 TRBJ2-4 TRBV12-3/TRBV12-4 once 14 CASSSRQGPNIQYF TGTGCCAGCAGTTCCCGACAGGGGCCCAACATTCAGTACTTC
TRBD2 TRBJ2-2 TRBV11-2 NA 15 CASSPRTAGAGELFF TGTGCCAGCAGCCCACGGACAGCGGGGGCCGGGGAGCTGTTTTTT
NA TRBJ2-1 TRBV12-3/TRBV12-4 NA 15 CASAPPYGSYNEQFF TGTGCCAGCGCACCGCCGTATGGTTCCTACAATGAGCAGTTCTTC
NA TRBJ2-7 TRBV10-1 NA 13 CASSGAMVGEQYF TGCGCCAGCAGTGGGGCGATGGTGGGCGAGCAGTACTTC
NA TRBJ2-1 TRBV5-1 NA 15 CASRLAESSYNEQFF TGCGCCAGCAGGTTAGCGGAAAGCTCCTACAATGAGCAGTTCTTC
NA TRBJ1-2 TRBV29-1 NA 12 CSVGGALYGYTF TGCAGCGTTGGAGGGGCCCTCTATGGCTACACCTTC
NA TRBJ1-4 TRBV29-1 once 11 CSVFDWEKLFF TGCAGCGTTTTCGATTGGGAAAAACTGTTTTTT
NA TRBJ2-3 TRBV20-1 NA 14 CSARGGIQTDTQYF TGCAGTGCTAGAGGCGGGATACAGACAGATACGCAGTATTTT
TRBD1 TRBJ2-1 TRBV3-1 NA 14 CASSHDRGVGEQFF TGTGCCAGCAGCCATGACAGGGGTGTGGGTGAGCAGTTCTTC
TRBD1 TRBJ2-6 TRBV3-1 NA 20 CASSPSSPGQVLSGANVLTF TGTGCCAGCAGCCCCAGTAGCCCGGGACAGGTTCTCTCTGGGGCCAACGTCCTGACTTTC
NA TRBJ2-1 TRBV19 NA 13 CASSRDPVDEQFF TGTGCCAGTAGTAGAGACCCCGTGGATGAGCAGTTCTTC